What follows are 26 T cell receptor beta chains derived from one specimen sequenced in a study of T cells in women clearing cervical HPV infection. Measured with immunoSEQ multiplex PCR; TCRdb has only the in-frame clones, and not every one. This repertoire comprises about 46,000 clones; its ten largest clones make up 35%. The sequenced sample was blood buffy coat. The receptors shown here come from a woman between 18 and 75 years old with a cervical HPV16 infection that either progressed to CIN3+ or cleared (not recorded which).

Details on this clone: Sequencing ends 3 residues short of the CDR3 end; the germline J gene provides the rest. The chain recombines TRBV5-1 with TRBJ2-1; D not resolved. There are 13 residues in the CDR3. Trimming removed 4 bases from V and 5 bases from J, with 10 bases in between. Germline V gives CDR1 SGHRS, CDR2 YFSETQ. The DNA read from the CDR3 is TGCGCCAGCAGCCTAGTACTTGACAATGAG. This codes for CASSLVLDNE. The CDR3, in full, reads CASSLVLDNEQFF.

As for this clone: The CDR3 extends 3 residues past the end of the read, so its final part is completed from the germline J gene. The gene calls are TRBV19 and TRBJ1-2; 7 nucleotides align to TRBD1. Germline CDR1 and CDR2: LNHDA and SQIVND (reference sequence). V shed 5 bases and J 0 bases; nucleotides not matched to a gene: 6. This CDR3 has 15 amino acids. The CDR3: CASSFPDRANYGYTF. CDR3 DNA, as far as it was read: TGTGCCAGTAGTTTCCCCGACAGGGCTAACTATGGC.

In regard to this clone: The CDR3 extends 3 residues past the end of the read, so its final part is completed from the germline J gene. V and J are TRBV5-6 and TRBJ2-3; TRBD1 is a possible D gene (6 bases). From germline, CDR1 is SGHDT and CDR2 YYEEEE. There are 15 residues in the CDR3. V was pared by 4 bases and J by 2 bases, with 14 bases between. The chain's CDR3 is CASSKGQTYTDTQYF. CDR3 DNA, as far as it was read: TGTGCCAGCAGCAAAGGACAGACCTACACAGATACG.

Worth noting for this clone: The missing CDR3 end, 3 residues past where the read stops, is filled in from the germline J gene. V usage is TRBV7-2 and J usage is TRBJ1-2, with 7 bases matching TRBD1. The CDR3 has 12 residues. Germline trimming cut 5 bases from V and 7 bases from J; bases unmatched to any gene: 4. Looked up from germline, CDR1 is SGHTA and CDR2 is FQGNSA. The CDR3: CASSPRQGGYTF. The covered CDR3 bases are TGTGCCAGCAGCCCGAGACAGGGTGGC.

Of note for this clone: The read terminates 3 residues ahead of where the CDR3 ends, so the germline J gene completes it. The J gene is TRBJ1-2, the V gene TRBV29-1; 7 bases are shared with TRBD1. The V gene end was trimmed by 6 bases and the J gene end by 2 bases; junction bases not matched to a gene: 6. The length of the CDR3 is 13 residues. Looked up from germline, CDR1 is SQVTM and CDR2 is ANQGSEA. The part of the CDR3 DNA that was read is TGCAGCGTCCGAGACAGGGAAAACTATGGC. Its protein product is CSVRDRENYG. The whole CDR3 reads CSVRDRENYGYTF.

The CDR3 bases that were read are TGCAGTGCAGGAGACAGGGCGGATACG. Residues: CSAGDRADT. The whole CDR3 region reads CSAGDRADTQYF. This chain uses TRBV20-1 with TRBJ2-3, with 7 bases fitting TRBD1. Read data end 3 residues before the CDR3 end; the end is taken from the germline J gene. V dropped 6 bases and J dropped 6; count of bases not matched to a gene: 6. The CDR3 has 12 amino acids. CDR1 is DFQATT and CDR2 is SNEGSKA in the germline V gene (reference sequence).

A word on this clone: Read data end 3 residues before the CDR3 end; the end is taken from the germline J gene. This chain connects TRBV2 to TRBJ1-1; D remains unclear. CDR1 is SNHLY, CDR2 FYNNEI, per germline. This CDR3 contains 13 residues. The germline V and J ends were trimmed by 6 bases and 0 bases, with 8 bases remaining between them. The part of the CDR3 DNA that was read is TGTGCCAGCAGCCAGGAGATGAACACTGAA. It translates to CASSQEMNTE. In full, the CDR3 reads CASSQEMNTEAFF.

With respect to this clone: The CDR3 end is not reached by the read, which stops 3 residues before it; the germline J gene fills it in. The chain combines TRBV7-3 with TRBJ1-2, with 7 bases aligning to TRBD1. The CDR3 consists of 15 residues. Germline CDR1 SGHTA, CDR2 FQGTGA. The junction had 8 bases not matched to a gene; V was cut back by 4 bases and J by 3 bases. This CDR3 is CASSSRGGADYGYTF. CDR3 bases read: TGTGCCAGCAGCTCAAGAGGGGGCGCCGACTATGGC.

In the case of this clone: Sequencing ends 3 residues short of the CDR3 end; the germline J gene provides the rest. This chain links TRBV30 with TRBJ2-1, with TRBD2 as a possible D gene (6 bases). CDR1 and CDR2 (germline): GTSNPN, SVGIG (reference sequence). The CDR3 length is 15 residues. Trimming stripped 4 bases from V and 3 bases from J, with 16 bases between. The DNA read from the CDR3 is TGTGCCTGGATTAAGGAAGGCGGGGTCTACAATGAG. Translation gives CAWIKEGGVYNE. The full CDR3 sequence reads CAWIKEGGVYNEQFF.

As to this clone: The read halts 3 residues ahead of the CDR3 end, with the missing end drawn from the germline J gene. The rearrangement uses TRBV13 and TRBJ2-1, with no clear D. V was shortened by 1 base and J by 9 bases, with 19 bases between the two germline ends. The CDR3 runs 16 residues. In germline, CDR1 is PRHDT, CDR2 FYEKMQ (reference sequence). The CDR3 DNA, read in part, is TGTGCCAGCAGCTTAGAATCCCCGTCAGGCCAGACTGAG. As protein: CASSLESPSGQTE. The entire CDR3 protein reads CASSLESPSGQTEQFF.

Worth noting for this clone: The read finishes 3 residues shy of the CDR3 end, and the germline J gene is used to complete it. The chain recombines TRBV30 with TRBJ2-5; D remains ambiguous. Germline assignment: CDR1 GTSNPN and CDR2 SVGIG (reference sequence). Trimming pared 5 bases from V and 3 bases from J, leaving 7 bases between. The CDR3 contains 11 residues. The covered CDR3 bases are TGTGCCTGGTACCAGGAAGAGACC. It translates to CAWYQEET. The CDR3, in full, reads CAWYQEETQYF.

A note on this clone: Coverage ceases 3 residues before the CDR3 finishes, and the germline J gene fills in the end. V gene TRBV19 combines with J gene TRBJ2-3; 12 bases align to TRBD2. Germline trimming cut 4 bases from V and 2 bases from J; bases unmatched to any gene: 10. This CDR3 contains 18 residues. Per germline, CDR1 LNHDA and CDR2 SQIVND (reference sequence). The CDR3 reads CASSTTLTSGSSTDTQYF. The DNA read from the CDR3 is TGTGCCAGTAGTACCACCTTGACTAGCGGGAGCTCCACAGATACG.

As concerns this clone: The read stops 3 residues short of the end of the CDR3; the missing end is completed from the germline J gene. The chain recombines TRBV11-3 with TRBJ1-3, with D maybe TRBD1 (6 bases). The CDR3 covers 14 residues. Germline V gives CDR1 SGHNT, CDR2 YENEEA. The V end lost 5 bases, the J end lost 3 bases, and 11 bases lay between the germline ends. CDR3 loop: CASSGQTDGNTIYF. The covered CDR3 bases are TGTGCCAGCAGCGGACAGACAGATGGAAACACC.

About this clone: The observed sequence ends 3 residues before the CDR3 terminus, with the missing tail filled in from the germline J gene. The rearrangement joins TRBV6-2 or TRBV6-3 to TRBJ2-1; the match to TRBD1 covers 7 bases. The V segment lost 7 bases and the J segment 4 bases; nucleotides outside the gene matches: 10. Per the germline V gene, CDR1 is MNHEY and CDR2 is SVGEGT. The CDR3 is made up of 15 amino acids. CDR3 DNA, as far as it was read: TGTGCCAGCACTAAAGGGGGCGTGGGGTACAATGAG. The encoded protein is CASTKGGVGYNE. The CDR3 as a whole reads CASTKGGVGYNEQFF.

The CDR3 sequence: CAWSITGVGEKLFF. CDR3 DNA, as far as it was read: TGTGCCTGGAGTATTACCGGGGTCGGAGAAAAA. The V call is TRBV30, the J call TRBJ1-4; no firm D call. The CDR3 end lies 3 residues beyond the end of the read and is filled in from the germline J gene. CDR3 length: 14 residues. Looked up from germline, CDR1 is GTSNPN and CDR2 is SVGIG (reference sequence). Deletions cut 2 bases from V and 8 bases from J, with 15 bases between.

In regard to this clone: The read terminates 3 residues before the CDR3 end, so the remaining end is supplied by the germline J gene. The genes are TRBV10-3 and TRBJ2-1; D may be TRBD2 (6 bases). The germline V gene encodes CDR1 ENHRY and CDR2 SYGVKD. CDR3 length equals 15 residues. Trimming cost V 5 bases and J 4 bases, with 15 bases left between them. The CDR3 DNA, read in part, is TGTGCCATCAGTAACTTTGGAGGGGATTACAATGAG. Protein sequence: CAISNFGGDYNE. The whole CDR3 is CAISNFGGDYNEQFF.

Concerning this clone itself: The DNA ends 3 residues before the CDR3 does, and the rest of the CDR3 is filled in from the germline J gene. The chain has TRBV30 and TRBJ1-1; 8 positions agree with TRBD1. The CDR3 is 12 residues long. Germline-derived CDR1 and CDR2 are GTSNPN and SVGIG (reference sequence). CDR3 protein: CAWSWTGSMAFF. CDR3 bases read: TGTGCCTGGAGTTGGACAGGGTCTATG.

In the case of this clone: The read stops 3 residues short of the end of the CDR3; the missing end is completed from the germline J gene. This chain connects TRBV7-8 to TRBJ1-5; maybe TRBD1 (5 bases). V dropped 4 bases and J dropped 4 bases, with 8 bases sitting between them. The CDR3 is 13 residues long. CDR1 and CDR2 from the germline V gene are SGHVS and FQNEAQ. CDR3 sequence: CASSSQENQPQHF. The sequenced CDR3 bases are TGTGCCAGCAGCTCACAGGAGAATCAGCCC.

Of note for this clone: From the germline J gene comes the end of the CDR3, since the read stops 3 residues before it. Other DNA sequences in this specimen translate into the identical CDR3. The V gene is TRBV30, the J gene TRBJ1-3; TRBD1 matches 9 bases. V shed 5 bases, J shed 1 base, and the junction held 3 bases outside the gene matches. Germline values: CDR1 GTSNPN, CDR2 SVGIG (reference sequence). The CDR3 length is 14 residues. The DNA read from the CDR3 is TGTGCCTGGGGACAGGGGAATTCTGGAAACACC. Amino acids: CAWGQGNSGNT. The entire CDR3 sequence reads CAWGQGNSGNTIYF.

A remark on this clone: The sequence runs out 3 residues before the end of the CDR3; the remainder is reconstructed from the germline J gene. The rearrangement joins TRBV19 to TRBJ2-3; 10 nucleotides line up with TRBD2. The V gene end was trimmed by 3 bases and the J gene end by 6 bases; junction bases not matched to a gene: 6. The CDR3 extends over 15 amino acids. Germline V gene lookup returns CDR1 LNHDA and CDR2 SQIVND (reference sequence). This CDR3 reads CASSILAGAGDTQYF. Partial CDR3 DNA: TGTGCCAGTAGTATTCTAGCGGGAGCTGGGGATACG. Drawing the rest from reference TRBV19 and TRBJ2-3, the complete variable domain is DGGITQSPKYLFRKEGQNVTLSCEQNLNHDAMYWYRQDPGQGLRLIYYSQIVNDFQKGDIAEGYSVSREKKESFPLTVTSAQKNPTAFYLCASSILAGAGDTQYFGPGTRLTVL.

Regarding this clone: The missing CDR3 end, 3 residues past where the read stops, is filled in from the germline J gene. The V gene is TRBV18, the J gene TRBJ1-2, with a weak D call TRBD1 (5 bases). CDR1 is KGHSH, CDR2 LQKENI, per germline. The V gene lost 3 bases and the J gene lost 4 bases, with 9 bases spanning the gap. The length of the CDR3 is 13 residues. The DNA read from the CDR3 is TGTGCCAGCTCACCGGAGGGGCCCTATGGC. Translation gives CASSPEGPYG. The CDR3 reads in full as CASSPEGPYGYTF. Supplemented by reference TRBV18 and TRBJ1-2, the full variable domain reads NAGVMQNPRHLVRRRGQEARLRCSPMKGHSHVYWYRQLPEEGLKFMVYLQKENIIDESGMPKERFSAEFPKEGPSILRIQQVVRGDSAAYFCASSPEGPYGYTFGSGTRLTVV.

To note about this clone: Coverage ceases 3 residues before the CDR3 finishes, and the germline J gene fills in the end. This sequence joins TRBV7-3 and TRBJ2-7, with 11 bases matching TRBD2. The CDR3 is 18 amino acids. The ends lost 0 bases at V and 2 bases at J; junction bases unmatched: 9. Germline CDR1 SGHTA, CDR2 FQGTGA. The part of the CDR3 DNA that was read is TGTGCCAGCAGCTTAACGAGGCCTAGCGGGAGGTACGCCTACGAG. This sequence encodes CASSLTRPSGRYAYE. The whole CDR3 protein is CASSLTRPSGRYAYEQYF.

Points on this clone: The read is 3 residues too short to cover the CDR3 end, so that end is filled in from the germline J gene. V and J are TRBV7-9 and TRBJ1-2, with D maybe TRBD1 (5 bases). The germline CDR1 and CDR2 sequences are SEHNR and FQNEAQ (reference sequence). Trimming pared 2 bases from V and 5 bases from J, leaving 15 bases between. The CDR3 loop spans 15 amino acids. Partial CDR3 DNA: TGTGCCAGCAGCTTAAATCAGGCAGGGAGGTATGGC. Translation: CASSLNQAGRYG. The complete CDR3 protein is CASSLNQAGRYGYTF.

The CDR3 loop is CASSPDSEKLFF. The CDR3 DNA, read in part, is TGTGCCAGCAGCCCAGACAGCGAAAAA. The rearrangement links TRBV7-9 to TRBJ1-4; tentatively, D is TRBD1 (5 bases). The sequenced fragment ends 3 residues before the CDR3 boundary, so the rest is inferred from the germline J gene. CDR1 and CDR2 from the germline V gene are SEHNR and FQNEAQ (reference sequence). The CDR3 has 12 amino acids. The V gene lost 5 bases and the J gene lost 8 bases, with 9 bases spanning the gap.

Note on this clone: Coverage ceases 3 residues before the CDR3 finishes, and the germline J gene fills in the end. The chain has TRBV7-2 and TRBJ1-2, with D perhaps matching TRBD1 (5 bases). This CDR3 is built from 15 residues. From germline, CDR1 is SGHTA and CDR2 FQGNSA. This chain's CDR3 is CASSYGGTVTDTYTF. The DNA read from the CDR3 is TGTGCCAGCAGCTATGGGGGGACCGTCACAGATACC.

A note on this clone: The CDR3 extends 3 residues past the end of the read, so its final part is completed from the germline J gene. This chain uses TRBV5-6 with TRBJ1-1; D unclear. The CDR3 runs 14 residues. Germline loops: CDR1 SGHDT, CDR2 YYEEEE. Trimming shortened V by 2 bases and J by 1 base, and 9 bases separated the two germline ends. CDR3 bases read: TGTGCCAGCAGCTTTTTTGAAGCGAACACTGAA. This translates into CASSFFEANTE. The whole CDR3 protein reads CASSFFEANTEAFF.